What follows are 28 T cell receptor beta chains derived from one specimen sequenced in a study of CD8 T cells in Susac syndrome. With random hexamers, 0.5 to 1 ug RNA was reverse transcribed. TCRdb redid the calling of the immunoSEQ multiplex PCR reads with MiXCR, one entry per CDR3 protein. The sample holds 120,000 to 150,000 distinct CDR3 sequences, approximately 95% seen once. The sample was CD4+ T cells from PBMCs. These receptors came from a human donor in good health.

The CDR3 region is CSANDRRNTEAFF. CDR3 in DNA: TGCAGTGCTAACGACAGGAGGAACACTGAAGCTTTCTTT. V and J are TRBV20-1 and TRBJ1-1; a possible D gene is TRBD1 (6 bases). The CDR3 totals 13 residues. The germline gives CDR1 DFQATT, CDR2 SNEGSKA (reference sequence). Trimming took off 4 bases at V and 1 base at J, with 10 bases between the two ends.

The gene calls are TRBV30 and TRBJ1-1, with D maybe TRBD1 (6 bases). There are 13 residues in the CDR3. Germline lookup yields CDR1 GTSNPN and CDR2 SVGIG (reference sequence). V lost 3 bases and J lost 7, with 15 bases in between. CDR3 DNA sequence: TGTGCCTGGAGCCTCCCGGGGGGCGATGAAGCTTTCTTT. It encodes CAWSLPGGDEAFF.

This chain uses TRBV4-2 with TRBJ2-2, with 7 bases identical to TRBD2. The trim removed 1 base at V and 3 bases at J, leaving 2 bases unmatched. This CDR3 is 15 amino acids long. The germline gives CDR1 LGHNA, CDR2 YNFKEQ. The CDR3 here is CASSQVGGDTGELFF. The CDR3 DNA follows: TGTGCCAGCAGCCAAGTTGGGGGGGACACCGGGGAGCTGTTTTTT.

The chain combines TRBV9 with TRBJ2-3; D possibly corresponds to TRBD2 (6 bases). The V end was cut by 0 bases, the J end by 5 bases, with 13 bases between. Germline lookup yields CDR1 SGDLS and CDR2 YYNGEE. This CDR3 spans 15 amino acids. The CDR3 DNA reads TGTGCCAGCAGCGTAGTCGGGAGCGACGGAGATACGCAGTATTTT. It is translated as CASSVVGSDGDTQYF.

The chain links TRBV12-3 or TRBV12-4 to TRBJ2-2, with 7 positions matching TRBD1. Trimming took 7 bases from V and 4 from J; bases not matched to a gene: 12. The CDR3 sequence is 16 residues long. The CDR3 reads CASTPGGRGFTGELFF. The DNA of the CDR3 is TGTGCCAGCACCCCAGGCGGCAGGGGGTTCACCGGGGAGCTGTTTTTT.

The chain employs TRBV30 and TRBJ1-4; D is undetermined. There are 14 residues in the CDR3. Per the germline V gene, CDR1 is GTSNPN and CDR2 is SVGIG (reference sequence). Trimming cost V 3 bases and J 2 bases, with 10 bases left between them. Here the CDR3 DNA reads TGTGCCTGGAGCAGCGATCCCACTAATGAAAAACTGTTTTTT. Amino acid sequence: CAWSSDPTNEKLFF.

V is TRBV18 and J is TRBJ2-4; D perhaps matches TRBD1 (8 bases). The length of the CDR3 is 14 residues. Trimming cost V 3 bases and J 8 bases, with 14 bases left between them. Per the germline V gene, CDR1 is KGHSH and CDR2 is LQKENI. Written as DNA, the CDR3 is TGTGCCAGCTCACCCACAGGGGGGGGCGACATTCAGTACTTC. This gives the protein CASSPTGGGDIQYF.

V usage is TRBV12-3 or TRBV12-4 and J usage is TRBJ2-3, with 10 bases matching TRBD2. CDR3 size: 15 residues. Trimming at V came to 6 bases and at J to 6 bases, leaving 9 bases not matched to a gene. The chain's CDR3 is CASRVNLAGVDTQYF. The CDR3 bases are TGTGCCAGCAGGGTGAACCTAGCGGGAGTGGATACGCAGTATTTT.

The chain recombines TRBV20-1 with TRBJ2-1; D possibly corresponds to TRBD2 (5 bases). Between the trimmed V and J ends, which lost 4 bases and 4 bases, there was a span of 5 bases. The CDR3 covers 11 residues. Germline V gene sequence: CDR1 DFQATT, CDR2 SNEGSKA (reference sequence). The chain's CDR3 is CSAKRYNEQFF. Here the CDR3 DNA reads TGCAGTGCTAAGCGGTACAATGAGCAGTTCTTC.

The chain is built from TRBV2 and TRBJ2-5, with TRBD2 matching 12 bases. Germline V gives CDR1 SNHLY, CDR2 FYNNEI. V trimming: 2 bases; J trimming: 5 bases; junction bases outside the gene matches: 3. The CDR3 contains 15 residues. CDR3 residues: CASSELAGGSETQYF. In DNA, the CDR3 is TGTGCCAGCAGTGAACTAGCGGGAGGGTCGGAGACCCAGTACTTC.

The CDR3 DNA reads TGCGCCAGCAGCTTGATCGGCGGGACCACCGGGGAGCTGTTTTTT. Protein sequence: CASSLIGGTTGELFF. V usage is TRBV5-1 and J usage is TRBJ2-2, with D perhaps TRBD2 (6 bases). The V end was cut by 1 base, the J end by 4 bases, with 11 bases between. CDR3 length equals 15 residues. Germline CDR1 reads SGHRS; CDR2 reads YFSETQ.

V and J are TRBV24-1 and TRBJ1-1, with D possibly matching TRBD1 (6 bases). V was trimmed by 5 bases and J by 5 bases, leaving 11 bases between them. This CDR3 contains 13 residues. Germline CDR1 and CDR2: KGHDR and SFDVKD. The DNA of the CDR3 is TGTGCCACCAGTGGAGGGGGGGGGACTGAAGCTTTCTTT. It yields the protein CATSGGGGTEAFF.

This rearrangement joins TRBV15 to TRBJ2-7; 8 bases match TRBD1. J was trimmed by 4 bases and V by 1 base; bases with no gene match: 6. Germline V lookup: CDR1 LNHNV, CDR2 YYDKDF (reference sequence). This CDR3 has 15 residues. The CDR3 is CATSRGGQGAYEQYF. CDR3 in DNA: TGTGCCACCAGCAGAGGGGGTCAGGGGGCGTACGAGCAGTACTTC.

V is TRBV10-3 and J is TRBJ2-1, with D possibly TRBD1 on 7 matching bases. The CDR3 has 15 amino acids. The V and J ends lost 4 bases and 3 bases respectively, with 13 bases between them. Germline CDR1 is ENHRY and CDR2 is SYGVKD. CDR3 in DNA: TGTGCCATCAGTGTGGAGGGGACAGTCTACAATGAGCAGTTCTTC. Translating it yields CAISVEGTVYNEQFF.

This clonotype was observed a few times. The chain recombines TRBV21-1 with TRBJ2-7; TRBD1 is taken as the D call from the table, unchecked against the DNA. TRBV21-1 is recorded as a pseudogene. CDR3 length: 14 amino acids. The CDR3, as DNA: TGTGCCAGCAGCAACCGGGACCCAGAACCCGAGCAGTACTTC. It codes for CASSNRDPEPEQYF.

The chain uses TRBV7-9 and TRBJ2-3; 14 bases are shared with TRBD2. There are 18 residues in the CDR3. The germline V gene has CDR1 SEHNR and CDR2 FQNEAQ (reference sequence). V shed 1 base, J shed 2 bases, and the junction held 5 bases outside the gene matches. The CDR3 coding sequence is TGTGCCAGCAGCTTAGTTCTGGGACTAGCGGGAGACACAGATACGCAGTATTTT. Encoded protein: CASSLVLGLAGDTDTQYF.

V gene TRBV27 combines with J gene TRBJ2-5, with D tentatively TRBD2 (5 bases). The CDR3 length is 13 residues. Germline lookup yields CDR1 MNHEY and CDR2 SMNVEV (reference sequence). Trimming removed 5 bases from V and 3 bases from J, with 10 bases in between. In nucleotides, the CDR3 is TGTGCCAGCAGTGCCGACTATGAAGAGACCCAGTACTTC. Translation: CASSADYEETQYF.

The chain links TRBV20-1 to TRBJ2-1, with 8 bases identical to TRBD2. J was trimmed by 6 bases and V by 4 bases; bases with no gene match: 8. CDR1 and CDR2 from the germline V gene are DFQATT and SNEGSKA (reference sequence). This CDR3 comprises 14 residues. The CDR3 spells CSATTGRAGNEQFF. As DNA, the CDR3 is TGCAGTGCTACAACCGGGAGGGCAGGCAATGAGCAGTTCTTC.

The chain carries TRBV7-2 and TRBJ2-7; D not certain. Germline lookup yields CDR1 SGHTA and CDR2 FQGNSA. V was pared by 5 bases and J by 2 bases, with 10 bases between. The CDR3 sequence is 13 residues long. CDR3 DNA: TGTGCCAGCAGCCCCCCGACGCCCTACGAGCAGTACTTC. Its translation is CASSPPTPYEQYF.

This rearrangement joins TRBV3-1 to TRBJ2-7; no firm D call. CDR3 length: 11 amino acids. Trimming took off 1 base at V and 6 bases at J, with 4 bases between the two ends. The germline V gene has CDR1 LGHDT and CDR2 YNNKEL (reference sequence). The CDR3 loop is CASSQGGEQYF. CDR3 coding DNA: TGTGCCAGCAGCCAAGGCGGCGAGCAGTACTTC.

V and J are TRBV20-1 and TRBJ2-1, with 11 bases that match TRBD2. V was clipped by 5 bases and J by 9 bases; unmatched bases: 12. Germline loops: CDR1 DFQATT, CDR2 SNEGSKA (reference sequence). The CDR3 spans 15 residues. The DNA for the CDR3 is TGCAGTGCTCCCTCTAGCGGGAGGTTAGAAGGTGAGCAGTTCTTC. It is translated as CSAPSSGRLEGEQFF.

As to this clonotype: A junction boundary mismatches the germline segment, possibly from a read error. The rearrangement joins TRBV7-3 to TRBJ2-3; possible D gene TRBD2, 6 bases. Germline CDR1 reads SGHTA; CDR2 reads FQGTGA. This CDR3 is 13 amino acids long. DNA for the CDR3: TGTGCCAGCAGCGATCAGGGAGGAGATGCGCAGTATTTT. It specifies CASSDQGGDAQYF.

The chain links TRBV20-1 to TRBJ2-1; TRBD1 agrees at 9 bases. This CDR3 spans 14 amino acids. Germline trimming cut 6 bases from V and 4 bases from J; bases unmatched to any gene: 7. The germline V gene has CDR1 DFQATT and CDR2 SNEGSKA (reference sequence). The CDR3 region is CSAEPGTGYNEQFF. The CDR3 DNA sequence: TGCAGTGCGGAGCCCGGGACAGGGTACAATGAGCAGTTCTTC.

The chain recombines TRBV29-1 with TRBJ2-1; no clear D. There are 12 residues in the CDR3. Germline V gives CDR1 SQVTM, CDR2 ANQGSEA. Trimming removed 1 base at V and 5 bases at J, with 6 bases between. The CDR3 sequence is CSVEGSHNEQFF. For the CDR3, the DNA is TGCAGCGTTGAAGGTTCCCACAATGAGCAGTTCTTC.

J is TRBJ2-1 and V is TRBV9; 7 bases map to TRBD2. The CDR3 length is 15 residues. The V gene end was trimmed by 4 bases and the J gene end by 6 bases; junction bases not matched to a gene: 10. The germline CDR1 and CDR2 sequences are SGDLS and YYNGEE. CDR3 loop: CASSTRDYSTNEQFF. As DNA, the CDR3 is TGTGCCAGCAGCACCCGGGACTACAGCACCAATGAGCAGTTCTTC.

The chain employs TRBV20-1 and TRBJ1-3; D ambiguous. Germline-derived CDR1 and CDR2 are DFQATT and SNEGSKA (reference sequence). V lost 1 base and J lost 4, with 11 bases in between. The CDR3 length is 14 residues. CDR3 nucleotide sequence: TGCAGTGCTAGAGGCCCGGGATCGGGAAACACCATATATTTT. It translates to CSARGPGSGNTIYF.

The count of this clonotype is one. CDR3 nucleotide sequence: TGTGCCAGCAGCCGTAGAGGGACAGGGGGTTTTACAGATACGCAGTATTTT. As protein: CASSRRGTGGFTDTQYF. V and J are TRBV7-6 and TRBJ2-3; 11 bases agree with TRBD1. This CDR3 has 17 amino acids. Trimming cost V 5 bases and J 3 bases; bases outside gene matches: 10. Germline lookup yields CDR1 SGHVS and CDR2 FNYEAQ. The full variable domain, its missing parts supplied by reference TRBV7-6 and TRBJ2-3, is GAGVSQSPRYKVTKRGQDVALRCDPISGHVSLYWYRQALGQGPEFLTYFNYEAQQDKSGLPNDRFSAERPEGSISTLTIQRTEQRDSAMYRCASSRRGTGGFTDTQYFGPGTRLTVL.

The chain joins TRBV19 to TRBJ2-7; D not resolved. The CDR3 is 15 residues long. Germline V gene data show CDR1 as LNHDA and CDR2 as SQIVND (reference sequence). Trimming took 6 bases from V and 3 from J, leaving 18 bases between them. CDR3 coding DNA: TGTGCCAGTAGACACCGAGGCGGCGAAGACTACGAGCAGTACTTC. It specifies CASRHRGGEDYEQYF. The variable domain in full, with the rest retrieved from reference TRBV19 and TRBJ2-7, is DGGITQSPKYLFRKEGQNVTLSCEQNLNHDAMYWYRQDPGQGLRLIYYSQIVNDFQKGDIAEGYSVSREKKESFPLTVTSAQKNPTAFYLCASRHRGGEDYEQYFGPGTRLTVT.